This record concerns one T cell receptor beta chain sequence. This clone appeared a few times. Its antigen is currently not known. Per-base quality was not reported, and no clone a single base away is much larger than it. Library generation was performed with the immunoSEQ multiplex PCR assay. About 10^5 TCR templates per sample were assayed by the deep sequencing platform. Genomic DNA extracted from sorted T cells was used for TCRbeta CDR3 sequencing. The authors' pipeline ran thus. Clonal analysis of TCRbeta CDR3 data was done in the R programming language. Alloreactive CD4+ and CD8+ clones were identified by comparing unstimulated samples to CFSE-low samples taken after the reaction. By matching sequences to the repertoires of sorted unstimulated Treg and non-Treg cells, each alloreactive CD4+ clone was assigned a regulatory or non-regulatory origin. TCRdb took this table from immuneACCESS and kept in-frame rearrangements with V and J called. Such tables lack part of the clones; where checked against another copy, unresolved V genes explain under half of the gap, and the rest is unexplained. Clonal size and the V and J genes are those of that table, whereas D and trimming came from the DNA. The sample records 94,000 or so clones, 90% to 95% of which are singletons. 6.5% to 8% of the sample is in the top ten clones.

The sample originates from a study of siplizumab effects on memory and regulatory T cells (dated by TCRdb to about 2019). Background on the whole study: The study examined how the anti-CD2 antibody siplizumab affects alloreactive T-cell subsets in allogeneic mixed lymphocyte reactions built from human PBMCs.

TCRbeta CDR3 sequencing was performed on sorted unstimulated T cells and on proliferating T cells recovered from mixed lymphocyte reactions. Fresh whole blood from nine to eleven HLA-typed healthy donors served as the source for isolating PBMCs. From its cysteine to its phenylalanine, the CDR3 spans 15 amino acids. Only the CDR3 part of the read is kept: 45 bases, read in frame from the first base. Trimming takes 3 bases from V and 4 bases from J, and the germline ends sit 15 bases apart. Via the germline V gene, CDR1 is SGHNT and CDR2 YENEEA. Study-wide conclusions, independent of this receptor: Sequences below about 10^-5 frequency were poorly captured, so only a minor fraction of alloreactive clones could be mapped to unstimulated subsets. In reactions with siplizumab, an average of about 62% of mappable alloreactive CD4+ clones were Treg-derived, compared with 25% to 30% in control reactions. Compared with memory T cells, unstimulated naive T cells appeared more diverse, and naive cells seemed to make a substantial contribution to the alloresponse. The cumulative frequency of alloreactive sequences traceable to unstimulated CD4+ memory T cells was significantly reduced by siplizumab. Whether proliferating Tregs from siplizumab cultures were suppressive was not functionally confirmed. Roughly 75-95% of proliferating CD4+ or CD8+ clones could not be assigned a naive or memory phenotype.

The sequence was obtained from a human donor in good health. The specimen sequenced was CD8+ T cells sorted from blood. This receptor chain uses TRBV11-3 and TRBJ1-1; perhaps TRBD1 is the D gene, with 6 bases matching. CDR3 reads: CASSLDSRVGTEAFF. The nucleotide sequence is TGTGCCAGCAGCTTGGACAGTAGGGTGGGCACTGAAGCTTTCTTT.